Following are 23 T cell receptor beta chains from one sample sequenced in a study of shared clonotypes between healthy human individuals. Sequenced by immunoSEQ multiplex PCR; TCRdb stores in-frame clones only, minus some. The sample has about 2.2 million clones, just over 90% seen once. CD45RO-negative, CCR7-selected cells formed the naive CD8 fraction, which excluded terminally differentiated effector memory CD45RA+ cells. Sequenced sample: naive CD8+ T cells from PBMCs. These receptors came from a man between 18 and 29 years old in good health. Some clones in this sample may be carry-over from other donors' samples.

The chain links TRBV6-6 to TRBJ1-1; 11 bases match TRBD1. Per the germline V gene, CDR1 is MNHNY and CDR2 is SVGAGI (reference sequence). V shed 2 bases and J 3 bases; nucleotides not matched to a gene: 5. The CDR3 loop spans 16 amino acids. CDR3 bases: TGTGCCAGCAGTTACCCCAAGGACAGGGGGCACACTGAAGCTTTCTTT. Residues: CASSYPKDRGHTEAFF.

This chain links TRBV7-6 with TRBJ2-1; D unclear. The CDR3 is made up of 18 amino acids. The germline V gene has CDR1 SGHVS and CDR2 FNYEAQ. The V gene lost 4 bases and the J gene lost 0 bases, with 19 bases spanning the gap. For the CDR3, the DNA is TGTGCCAGCAGCTCTCTAGGTGGGCCGGCGACCTCCTACAATGAGCAGTTCTTC. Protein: CASSSLGGPATSYNEQFF. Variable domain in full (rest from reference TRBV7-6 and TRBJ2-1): GAGVSQSPRYKVTKRGQDVALRCDPISGHVSLYWYRQALGQGPEFLTYFNYEAQQDKSGLPNDRFSAERPEGSISTLTIQRTEQRDSAMYRCASSSLGGPATSYNEQFFGPGTRLTVL.

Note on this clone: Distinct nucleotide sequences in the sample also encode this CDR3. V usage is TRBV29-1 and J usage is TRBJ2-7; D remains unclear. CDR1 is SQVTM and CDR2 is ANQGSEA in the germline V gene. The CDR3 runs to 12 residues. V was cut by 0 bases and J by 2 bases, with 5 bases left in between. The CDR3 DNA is TGCAGCGTTGAAGATCGGGCCTACGAGCAGTACTTC. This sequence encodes CSVEDRAYEQYF.

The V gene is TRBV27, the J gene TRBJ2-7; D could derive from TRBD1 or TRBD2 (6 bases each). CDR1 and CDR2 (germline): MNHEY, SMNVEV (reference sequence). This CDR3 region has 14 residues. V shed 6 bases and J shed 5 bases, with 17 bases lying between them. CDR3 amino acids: CASRTTGTHDEQYF. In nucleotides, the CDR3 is TGTGCCAGCAGGACAACAGGGACTCACGACGAGCAGTACTTC.

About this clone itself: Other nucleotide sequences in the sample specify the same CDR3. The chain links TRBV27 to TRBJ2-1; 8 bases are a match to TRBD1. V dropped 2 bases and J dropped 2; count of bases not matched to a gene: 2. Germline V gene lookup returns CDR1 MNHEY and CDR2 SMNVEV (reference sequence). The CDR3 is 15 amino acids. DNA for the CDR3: TGTGCCAGCAGTTTAGCAGGGGGCCCCTACAATGAGCAGTTCTTC. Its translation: CASSLAGGPYNEQFF.

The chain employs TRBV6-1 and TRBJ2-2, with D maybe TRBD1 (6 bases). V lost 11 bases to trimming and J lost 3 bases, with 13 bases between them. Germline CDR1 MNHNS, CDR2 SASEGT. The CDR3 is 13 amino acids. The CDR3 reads CAVGGQYTGELFF. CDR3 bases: TGTGCCGTGGGCGGACAGTACACCGGGGAGCTGTTTTTT.

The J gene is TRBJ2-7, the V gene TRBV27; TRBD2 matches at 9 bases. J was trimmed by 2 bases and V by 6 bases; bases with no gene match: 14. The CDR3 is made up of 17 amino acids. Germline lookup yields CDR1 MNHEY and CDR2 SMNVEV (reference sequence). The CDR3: CASSPRFSGRGAYEQYF. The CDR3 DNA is TGTGCCAGCAGCCCCCGATTTAGCGGGAGAGGCGCCTACGAGCAGTACTTC.

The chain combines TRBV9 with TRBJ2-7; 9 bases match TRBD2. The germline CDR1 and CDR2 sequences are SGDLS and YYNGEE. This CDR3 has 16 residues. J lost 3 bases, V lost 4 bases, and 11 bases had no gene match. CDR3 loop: CASSFSYSGSLYEQYF. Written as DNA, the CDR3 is TGTGCCAGCAGCTTCTCGTATAGCGGGAGTCTCTACGAGCAGTACTTC.

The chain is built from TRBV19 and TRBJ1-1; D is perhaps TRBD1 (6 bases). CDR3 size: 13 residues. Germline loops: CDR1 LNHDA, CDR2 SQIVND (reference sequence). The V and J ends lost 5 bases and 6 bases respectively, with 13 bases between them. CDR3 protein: CASSEGESSEAFF. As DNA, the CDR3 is TGTGCCAGTAGTGAGGGGGAGTCGTCTGAAGCTTTCTTT. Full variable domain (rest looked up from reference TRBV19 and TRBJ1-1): DGGITQSPKYLFRKEGQNVTLSCEQNLNHDAMYWYRQDPGQGLRLIYYSQIVNDFQKGDIAEGYSVSREKKESFPLTVTSAQKNPTAFYLCASSEGESSEAFFGQGTRLTVV.

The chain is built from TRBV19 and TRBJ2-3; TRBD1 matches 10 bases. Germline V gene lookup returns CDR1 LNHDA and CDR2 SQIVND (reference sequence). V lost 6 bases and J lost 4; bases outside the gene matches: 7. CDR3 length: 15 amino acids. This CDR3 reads CASSPDRGRADTQYF. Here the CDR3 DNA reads TGTGCCAGTAGCCCAGACAGGGGGCGGGCAGATACGCAGTATTTT. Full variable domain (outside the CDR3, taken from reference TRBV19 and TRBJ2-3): DGGITQSPKYLFRKEGQNVTLSCEQNLNHDAMYWYRQDPGQGLRLIYYSQIVNDFQKGDIAEGYSVSREKKESFPLTVTSAQKNPTAFYLCASSPDRGRADTQYFGPGTRLTVL.

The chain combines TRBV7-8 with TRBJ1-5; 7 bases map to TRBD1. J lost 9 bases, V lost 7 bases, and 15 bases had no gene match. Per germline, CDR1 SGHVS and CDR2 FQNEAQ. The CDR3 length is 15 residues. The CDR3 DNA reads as TGTGCCAGCAACAGGGGCCAGGCCATTGCGGGGCCCCAGCATTTT. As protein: CASNRGQAIAGPQHF.

The CDR3 here is CASSGLNNEQFF. For the CDR3, the DNA is TGTGCCAGCAGTGGCCTAAACAATGAGCAGTTCTTC. The chain combines TRBV6-5 with TRBJ2-1; D is uncertain. Trimming took off 5 bases at V and 5 bases at J, with 7 bases between the two ends. From germline, CDR1 is MNHEY and CDR2 SVGAGI. CDR3 length equals 12 residues.

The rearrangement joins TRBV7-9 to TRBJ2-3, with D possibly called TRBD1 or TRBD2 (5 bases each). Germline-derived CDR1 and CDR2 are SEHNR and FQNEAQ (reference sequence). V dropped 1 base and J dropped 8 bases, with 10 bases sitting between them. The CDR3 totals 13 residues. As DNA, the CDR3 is TGTGCCAGCAGCTTAGTTGGGGACCCTACGCAGTATTTT. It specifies CASSLVGDPTQYF.

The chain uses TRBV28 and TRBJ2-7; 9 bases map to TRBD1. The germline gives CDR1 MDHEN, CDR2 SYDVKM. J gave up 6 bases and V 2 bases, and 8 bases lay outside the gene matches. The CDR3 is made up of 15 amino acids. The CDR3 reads CASSLTKGQGPEQYF. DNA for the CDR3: TGTGCCAGCAGTTTAACGAAGGGACAGGGACCCGAGCAGTACTTC.

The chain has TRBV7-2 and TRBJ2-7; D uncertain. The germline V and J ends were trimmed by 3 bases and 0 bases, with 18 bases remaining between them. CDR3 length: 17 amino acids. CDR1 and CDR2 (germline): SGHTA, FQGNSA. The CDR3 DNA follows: TGTGCCAGCAGCTTCCAATCGGGCATCTCTTCCTCCTACGAGCAGTACTTC. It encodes CASSFQSGISSSYEQYF.

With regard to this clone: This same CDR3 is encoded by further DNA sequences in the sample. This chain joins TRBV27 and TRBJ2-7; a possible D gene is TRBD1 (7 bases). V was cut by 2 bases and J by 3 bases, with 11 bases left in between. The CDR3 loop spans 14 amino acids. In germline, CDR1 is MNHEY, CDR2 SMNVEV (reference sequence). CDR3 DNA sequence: TGTGCCAGCAGTTTAGGTCAGGGGGGCTACGAGCAGTACTTC. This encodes CASSLGQGGYEQYF.

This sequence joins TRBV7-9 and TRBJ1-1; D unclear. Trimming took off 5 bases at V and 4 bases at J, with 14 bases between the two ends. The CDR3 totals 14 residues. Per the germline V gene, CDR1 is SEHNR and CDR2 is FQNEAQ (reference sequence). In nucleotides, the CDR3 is TGTGCCAGCAGCGACGATTGGGCGGGCACTGAAGCTTTCTTT. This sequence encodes CASSDDWAGTEAFF.

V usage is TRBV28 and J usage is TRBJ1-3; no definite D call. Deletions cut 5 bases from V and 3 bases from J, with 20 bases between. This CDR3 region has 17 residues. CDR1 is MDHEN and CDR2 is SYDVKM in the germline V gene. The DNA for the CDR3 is TGTGCCAGCAGTACTCCGGCGGACGCCCCTCGTGGAAACACCATATATTTT. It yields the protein CASSTPADAPRGNTIYF. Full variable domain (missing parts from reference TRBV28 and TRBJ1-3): DVKVTQSSRYLVKRTGEKVFLECVQDMDHENMFWYRQDPGLGLRLIYFSYDVKMKEKGDIPEGYSVSREKKERFSLILESASTNQTSMYLCASSTPADAPRGNTIYFGEGSWLTVV.

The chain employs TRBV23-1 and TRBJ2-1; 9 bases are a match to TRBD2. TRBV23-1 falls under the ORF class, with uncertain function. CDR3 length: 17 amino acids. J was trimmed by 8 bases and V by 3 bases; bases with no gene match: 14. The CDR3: CASSHPSRAGGPYEQFF. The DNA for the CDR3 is TGCGCCAGCAGTCATCCCTCCCGGGCGGGAGGGCCCTATGAGCAGTTCTTC.

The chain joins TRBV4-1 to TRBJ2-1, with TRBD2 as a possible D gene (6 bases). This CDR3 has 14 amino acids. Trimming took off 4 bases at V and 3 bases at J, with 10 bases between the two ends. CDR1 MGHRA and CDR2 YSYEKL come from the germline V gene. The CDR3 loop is CASSPISGYNEQFF. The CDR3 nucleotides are TGCGCCAGCAGCCCGATTAGCGGCTACAATGAGCAGTTCTTC.

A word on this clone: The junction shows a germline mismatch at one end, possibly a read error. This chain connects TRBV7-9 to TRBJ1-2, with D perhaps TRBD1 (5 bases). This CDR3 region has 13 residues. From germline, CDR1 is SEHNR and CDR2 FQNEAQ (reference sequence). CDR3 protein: CASSEEKDGPGHF. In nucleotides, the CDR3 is TGTGCCAGCAGCGAAGAGAAGGACGGCCCGGGGCACTTC.

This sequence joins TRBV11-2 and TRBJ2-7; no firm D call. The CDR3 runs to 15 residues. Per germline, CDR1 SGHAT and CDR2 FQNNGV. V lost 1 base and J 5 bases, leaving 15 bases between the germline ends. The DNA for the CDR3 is TGTGCCAGCAGCTTAGGGCTTTGGGGAAGGGACGAGCAGTACTTC. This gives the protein CASSLGLWGRDEQYF.

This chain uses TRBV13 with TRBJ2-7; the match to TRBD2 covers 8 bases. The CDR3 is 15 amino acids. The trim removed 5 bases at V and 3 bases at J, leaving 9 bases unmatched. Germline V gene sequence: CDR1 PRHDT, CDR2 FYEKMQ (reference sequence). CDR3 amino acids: CASSARLASGYEQYF. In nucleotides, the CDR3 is TGTGCCAGCAGCGCCCGACTAGCGTCGGGCTACGAGCAGTACTTC.